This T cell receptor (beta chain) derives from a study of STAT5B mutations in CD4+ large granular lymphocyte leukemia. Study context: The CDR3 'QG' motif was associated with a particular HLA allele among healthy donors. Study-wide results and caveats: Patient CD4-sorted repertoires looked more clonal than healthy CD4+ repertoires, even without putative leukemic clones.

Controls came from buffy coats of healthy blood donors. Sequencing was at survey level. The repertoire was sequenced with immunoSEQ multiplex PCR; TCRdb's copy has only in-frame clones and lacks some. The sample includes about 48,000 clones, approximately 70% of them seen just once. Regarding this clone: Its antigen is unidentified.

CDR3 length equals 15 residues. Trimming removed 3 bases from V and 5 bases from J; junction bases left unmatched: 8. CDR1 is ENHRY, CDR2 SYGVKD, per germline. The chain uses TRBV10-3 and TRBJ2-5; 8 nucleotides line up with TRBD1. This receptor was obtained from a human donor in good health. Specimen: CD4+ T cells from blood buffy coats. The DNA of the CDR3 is TGTGCCATCAGTGAATTCCAGGGGGCAGAGGAGACCCAGTACTTC. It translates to CAISEFQGAEETQYF.